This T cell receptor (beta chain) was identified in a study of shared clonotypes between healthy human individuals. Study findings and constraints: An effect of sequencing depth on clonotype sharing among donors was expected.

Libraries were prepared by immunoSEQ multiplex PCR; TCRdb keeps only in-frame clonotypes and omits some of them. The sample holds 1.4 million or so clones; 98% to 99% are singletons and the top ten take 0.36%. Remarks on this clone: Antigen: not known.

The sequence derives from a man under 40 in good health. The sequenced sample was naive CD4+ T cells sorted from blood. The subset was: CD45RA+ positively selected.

The CDR3: CAYTQGADEAFF. CDR3 DNA sequence: TGTGCCTACACCCAGGGGGCGGATGAAGCTTTCTTT. V is TRBV30 and J is TRBJ1-1; 8 nucleotides agree with TRBD1. Losses at the gene ends were 7 bases for V and 7 bases for J; bases not matched to a gene: 8. CDR1 and CDR2 from the germline V gene are GTSNPN and SVGIG (reference sequence). The CDR3 consists of 12 residues.